These T cell receptor beta chains were read from a single sample in a study of blood T cells in healthy people across ages. MiXCR was run by TCRdb on the 5' RACE reads, yielding one entry per CDR3 protein. Here the sample spans 1.5 million to 2 million distinct CDR3 sequences, roughly 27% being singletons. Input material: blood. These receptors originate from a woman under 40 in good health. The CDR3 runs from the conserved cysteine through the conserved F or W. The D gene is left open where the match is weak. Rows may omit the clone size; those that give it use once, few, many or a size class.

cdr3_aa	cdr3_nt	clone_size	v_call	j_call	d_call
CSAGPWDIQYF	TGCAGTGCTGGCCCCTGGGACATTCAGTACTTC	many	TRBV20-1	TRBJ2-4	.
CASSQILAGVAKNIQYF	TGCGCCAGCAGCCAGATACTAGCGGGTGTAGCCAAAAACATTCAGTACTTC	.	TRBV4-1	TRBJ2-4	TRBD2
CASSPLLARYGYTF	TGTGCCAGCAGCCCCCTCTTAGCACGGTATGGCTACACCTTC	few	TRBV3-1	TRBJ1-2	.
CASGGSVDEQYF	TGTGCCAGCGGTGGGTCGGTGGATGAGCAGTACTTC	many	TRBV6-5	TRBJ2-7	.
CASSLFGGPDEQFF	TGTGCCAGCAGCTTATTCGGGGGACCAGATGAGCAGTTCTTC	few	TRBV7-9	TRBJ2-1	.
CASSQESSGNYNEQFF	TGCGCCAGCAGCCAAGAGTCTAGCGGGAACTACAATGAGCAGTTCTTC	many	TRBV4-3	TRBJ2-1	TRBD2
CASSVVTSGGGQYF	TGTGCCAGCAGCGTAGTGACTAGCGGGGGAGGGCAGTATTTT	.	TRBV9	TRBJ2-3	TRBD2
CASNDRGGVAGELFF	TGTGCCAGCAACGACAGGGGCGGGGTCGCCGGGGAGCTGTTTTTT	.	TRBV7-2	TRBJ2-2	TRBD1
CASSLGRQDEKLFF	TGCGCCAGCAGCTTAGGGAGACAGGATGAAAAACTGTTTTTT	few	TRBV5-1	TRBJ1-4	.
CASRPGQGGQPQHF	TGTGCCAGCAGACCGGGACAGGGCGGTCAGCCCCAGCATTTT	many	TRBV28	TRBJ1-5	TRBD1
CASGLRGDEQYF	TGTGCTAGTGGTTTGCGAGGGGACGAGCAGTACTTC	few	TRBV12-5	TRBJ2-7	.
CASSETWRTEAFF	TGTGCCAGCAGTGAGACATGGCGTACTGAAGCTTTCTTT	few	TRBV6-6	TRBJ1-1	.
CASSLGTRIDTQYF	TGTGCCAGCAGCTTAGGGACTAGAATAGATACGCAGTATTTT	.	TRBV11-2	TRBJ2-3	TRBD2
CASSSPWDGQETQYF	TGTGCCAGCAGCAGTCCTTGGGACGGACAAGAGACCCAGTACTTC	once	TRBV28	TRBJ2-5	.
CASSPLGVKNEQFF	TGTGCCAGCAGCCCCCTCGGGGTTAAGAATGAGCAGTTCTTC	.	TRBV14	TRBJ2-1	.
CASSDLGSSYNEQYF	TGCGCCAGCAGTGATCTCGGTAGCTCCTACAATGAGCAGTACTTC	.	TRBV10-2	TRBJ2-7	.
CSAREGGTEKETQYF	TGCAGTGCTAGAGAGGGCGGGACCGAAAAAGAGACCCAGTACTTC	.	TRBV20-1	TRBJ2-5	.
CSARFLGYNEQFF	TGCAGTGCTAGATTTCTGGGCTACAATGAGCAGTTCTTC	.	TRBV20-1	TRBJ2-1	.
CASTASLNHRTGELFF	TGTGCCAGCACCGCCTCTTTGAACCATAGGACCGGGGAGCTGTTTTTT	.	TRBV28	TRBJ2-2	.
CSAVPTSYDEQFF	TGCAGTGCTGTACCGACTAGCTACGATGAGCAGTTCTTC	.	TRBV20-1	TRBJ2-1	TRBD2
CASSQSGAPGTDTQYF	TGCGCCAGCAGCCAAAGCGGGGCGCCAGGCACAGATACGCAGTATTTT	few	TRBV4-1	TRBJ2-3	TRBD2
CASSVMAGEADTQYF	TGTGCCAGCAGCGTAATGGCGGGAGAGGCAGATACGCAGTATTTT	.	TRBV9	TRBJ2-3	TRBD2
CATSKDRGWEQYF	TGTGCCACCAGCAAGGACAGGGGGTGGGAGCAGTACTTC	.	TRBV15	TRBJ2-5	TRBD1
CASSSWTEQETQYF	TGCGCCAGCAGCTCGTGGACGGAACAAGAGACCCAGTACTTC	many	TRBV5-1	TRBJ2-5	.
CSHTRAGTYQETQYF	TGCAGCCACACGCGGGCCGGGACCTATCAAGAGACCCAGTACTTC	many	TRBV29-1	TRBJ2-5	.
CASSLARGKVNYGCTF	TGTGCCAGCAGCTTAGCTCGAGGAAAGGTTAACTATGGCTGCACCTTC	.	TRBV5-6	TRBJ1-2	.
CASASLGDTQYF	TGTGCCAGCGCCTCCCTCGGGGATACGCAGTATTTT	.	TRBV27	TRBJ2-3	.
CASSFIRAQSSYEQYF	TGCGCCAGCAGCTTTATCAGGGCCCAGAGCTCCTACGAGCAGTACTTC	many	TRBV5-1	TRBJ2-7	.
CASSLGRGQVNSPLHF	TGTGCCAGCAGCTTGGGGAGAGGACAGGTGAATTCACCCCTCCACTTT	few	TRBV5-5	TRBJ1-6	TRBD1
CASSHTPLRLQETQYF	TGTGCCAGCAGTCACACGCCACTGCGACTCCAAGAGACCCAGTACTTC	.	TRBV3-1	TRBJ2-5	.
CASSTTTGRTNEKLFF	TGTGCCAGTAGTACGACGACGGGCAGAACTAATGAAAAACTGTTTTTT	few	TRBV19	TRBJ1-4	.
CSVGAEDQPQHF	TGCAGCGTTGGAGCAGAAGATCAGCCCCAGCATTTT	many	TRBV29-1	TRBJ1-5	.
CASSTSGNTGELFF	TGTGCCAGCTCAACTAGCGGGAACACCGGGGAGCTGTTTTTT	.	TRBV18	TRBJ2-2	TRBD2
CASSSVAGIYNEQFF	TGTGCCAGCAGCTCCGTTGCGGGAATCTACAATGAGCAGTTCTTC	many	TRBV7-2	TRBJ2-1	.
CATSQSGTDTQYF	TGTGCCACCAGTCAGAGCGGCACAGATACGCAGTATTTT	.	TRBV24-1	TRBJ2-3	.
CASRTSGSRGNEQFF	TGTGCCAGCAGAACTAGCGGGAGCCGAGGGAATGAGCAGTTCTTC	.	TRBV7-9	TRBJ2-1	TRBD2
CATSAGAGGQPNEQFF	TGTGCCACCAGCGCCGGGGCGGGGGGTCAACCCAATGAGCAGTTCTTC	many	TRBV24-1	TRBJ2-1	TRBD2
CASSQVPGLPWQFF	TGTGCCAGCAGCCAAGTTCCGGGACTCCCTTGGCAGTTCTTC	.	TRBV14	TRBJ2-1	.
CSARDLKVPDTF	TGCAGTGCTAGAGATCTTAAGGTCCCAGACACCTTC	.	TRBV20-1	TRBJ1-2	.
CASSFISGGYYEQYF	TGCGCCAGCAGCTTCATCTCTGGGGGCTATTACGAGCAGTACTTC	.	TRBV5-1	TRBJ2-7	.
CSVQTGSDTQYF	TGCAGTGTACAAACGGGTTCAGATACGCAGTATTTT	.	TRBV20-1	TRBJ2-3	.
CASSFVAGSTETQYF	TGCGCCAGCAGCTTCGTAGCGGGGAGTACAGAGACCCAGTACTTC	few	TRBV5-1	TRBJ2-5	TRBD2
CSALHQLSYEQYF	TGCAGTGCCCTCCATCAGTTATCCTACGAGCAGTACTTC	few	TRBV20-1	TRBJ2-7	.
CSGGGQDPFRDTQYF	TGCAGCGGGGGTGGACAGGATCCCTTTCGGGATACGCAGTATTTT	many	TRBV29-1	TRBJ2-3	TRBD1
CASSGRTGLTDTQYF	TGTGCCAGCAGCGGGCGTACAGGGTTAACAGATACGCAGTATTTT	few	TRBV7-9	TRBJ2-3	.
CASSSKLGLSVHEQYF	TGTGCCAGCAGCTCCAAGCTGGGACTGTCGGTCCACGAGCAGTACTTC	.	TRBV21-1	TRBJ2-7	.
CASSAGQLINTEAFF	TGTGCCAGCAGCGCGGGACAGCTAATTAACACTGAAGCTTTCTTT	few	TRBV7-2	TRBJ1-1	TRBD1
CSARDSSGTGGYEQYF	TGCAGTGCTAGGGACTCTTCCGGGACAGGGGGCTACGAGCAGTACTTC	.	TRBV20-1	TRBJ2-7	TRBD1
CASSSKMEGDTQYF	TGTGCCAGCAGTAGTAAAATGGAGGGGGATACGCAGTATTTT	.	TRBV12-3/TRBV12-4	TRBJ2-3	.
CSARVSGASNQPQHF	TGCAGTGCTAGAGTTTCAGGGGCTAGCAATCAGCCCCAGCATTTT	few	TRBV20-1	TRBJ1-5	.